The rows below give T cell receptor beta chains drawn from one sample of a study of blood T cell repertoires in COVID-19. Measured with immunoSEQ multiplex PCR; TCRdb has only the in-frame clones, and not every one. The sample comprises a few hundred thousand clones, 80% to 90% of which are singletons, and roughly 4% rests with the top ten. The sequenced sample consisted of PBMCs or T cells enriched from blood (not recorded which). The receptors were gathered from a woman aged 25 to 39 who had recovered from COVID-19. Both conserved end residues are part of each CDR3. Each record gives: J gene, V gene, CDR3 protein.

>TRBJ2-5|TRBV7-9
CASSLALWGARETQYF
>TRBJ2-3|TRBV6-1
CASSEAGTSGGWGTDTQYF
>TRBJ2-7|TRBV27
CASSFIRTYEQYF
>TRBJ2-2|TRBV2
CASSERGSDTGELFF
>TRBJ2-5|TRBV5-1
CASSFYNPQETQYF
>TRBJ1-3|TRBV10-3
CAISEAAGMYGNTIYF
>TRBJ1-1|TRBV5-1
CASSLDRGKKTEAFF
>TRBJ1-3|TRBV25-1
CASTPGYGNTIYF
>TRBJ2-7|TRBV28
CASSLGIPGLAGGYEQYF
>TRBJ2-7|TRBV28
CASSFPAGGEQYF
>TRBJ1-1|TRBV19
CASSFGTGTEAFF
>TRBJ1-2|TRBV24-1
CATSANSRPGQVGYTF
>TRBJ2-5|TRBV6-1
CASSDWTGGVRKTQYF
>TRBJ1-2|TRBV4-1
CASSHPGQGPNYGYTF
>TRBJ2-3|TRBV19
CATTAGDTQYF
>TRBJ2-3|TRBV5-6
CASSLKEDRVGVFSDTQYF
>TRBJ2-3|TRBV7-9
CASRPRPSGRHSDTQYF
>TRBJ2-7|TRBV5-1
CASSLATGLSYEQYF
>TRBJ2-3|TRBV5-1
CASSLRAGTGDTQYF
>TRBJ1-6|TRBV4-1
CASSQAQGSYNSPLHF
>TRBJ2-3|TRBV3-1/TRBV3-2
CASSQGGYPTDTQYF
>TRBJ1-1|TRBV29-1
CSVVGRRGAFF
>TRBJ1-1|TRBV7-2
CASSLYGVSTEAFF
>TRBJ1-2|TRBV4-1
CASSQDTGKSWGYTF
>TRBJ2-1|TRBV6-5
CASIFVNEQFF
>TRBJ1-6|TRBV10-3
CAISRQNNSPLHF
>TRBJ2-3|TRBV28
CASSHPQGGEDTQYF
>TRBJ1-1|TRBV27
CASSPGTGGAAEAFF
>TRBJ1-1|TRBV6-5
CASSYRGLSLNTEAFF
>TRBJ1-2|TRBV7-8
CASSLNPLANYGYTF
>TRBJ1-3|TRBV28
CASSFLGQGLSGNTIYF
>TRBJ1-2|TRBV2
CASRGTGSGYGYTF
>TRBJ2-5|TRBV5-6
CASSFTPTSGGAAETQYF
>TRBJ2-2|TRBV7-9
CASSSWVPRGWNTGELFF
>TRBJ1-2|TRBV25-1
CASRPDDRVGYTF
>TRBJ2-2|TRBV28
CASSLPFTGELFF
>TRBJ2-2|TRBV5-4
CASSLLTGNPFPGELFF
>TRBJ1-4|TRBV15
CATSRVGGIRFNEKLFF
>TRBJ2-7|TRBV7-2
CASSSPRSSYEQYF
>TRBJ2-5|TRBV7-9
CASTQGPGGLETQYF
>TRBJ1-4|TRBV29-1
CSVAGALRNEKLFF
>TRBJ1-2|TRBV6-5
CASRGSQQGNYGYTF
>TRBJ2-1|TRBV7-3
CASSSGDFISEQFF
>TRBJ2-5|TRBV20-1
CSASPLKSGLADPWGETQYF
>TRBJ2-1|TRBV7-2
CASSLQGADNEQFF
>TRBJ1-4|TRBV30
CAWSKRRVSEKLFF
>TRBJ1-5|TRBV4-1
CASSPRTGAGYSNQPQHF
>TRBJ2-7|TRBV25-1
CASSESGSLYEQYF
>TRBJ1-2|TRBV5-8
CASDPGTGGAGYTF
>TRBJ2-6|TRBV21-1
CASSTHYSGANVLTF
>TRBJ2-5|TRBV24-1
CASPGKQETQYF
>TRBJ1-1|TRBV19
CASIIQGDYTEAFF
>TRBJ2-3|TRBV18
CASSPQQFTQYF